This T cell receptor (beta chain) emerged from a study of siplizumab effects on memory and regulatory T cells. Findings of the study overall: Roughly 75-97% of dividing CD4+ or CD8+ clones were without an attributable naive or memory phenotype. Proliferating siplizumab-culture Treg suppressive function went unconfirmed. A significant reduction in alloreactive sequences traceable to unstimulated CD4+ memory cells was produced by siplizumab.

Of note for this clone: Its antigen remains unknown. Relative to the germline gene, one junction end is altered; a read error may explain this.

The repertoire was sequenced with immunoSEQ multiplex PCR; TCRdb's copy has only in-frame clones and lacks some. The sample yields roughly 60,000 clones, roughly 93% seen once. CDR1 and CDR2 (germline): SSHAT, FNYEAQ (reference sequence). The CDR3 totals 15 residues. The V gene is TRBV7-7, the J gene TRBJ2-1, with TRBD2 identical over 10 bases. Sequenced sample: CD8+ T cells sorted from blood. This TCR derives from a human donor in good health. Here the CDR3 DNA reads TGTGCTAGCAGCTTATCGCTAGCGGGAGTGGATGAGCAGTTCTTC. Amino acids: CASSLSLAGVDEQFF.